This T cell receptor beta chain was found in a study of blood T cell repertoires in COVID-19. Study at large: Material from acute and convalescent COVID-19 was sourced from the United States, Italy and Spain.

This CDR3 comprises 15 residues. Germline lookup yields CDR1 MNHEY and CDR2 SMNVEV (reference sequence). Trimming at V came to 5 bases and at J to 6 bases, leaving 9 bases not matched to a gene. The authors' processing: Reference gene primer amplification yielded estimated nucleated cell counts. This table comes from immunoSEQ multiplex PCR, and its TCRdb copy is limited to in-frame clones, with some not included. V and J calls and clone size come straight from that table; D and trimming were deduced from the DNA. In the table there are approximately 350,000 clones, 89% of which are singletons. In its sample, this clone was seen once.

The specimen was peripheral blood. The V call is TRBV27, the J call TRBJ1-4, with 7 bases matching TRBD1. The receptor was isolated from a man aged 40-50 years with acute or convalescent COVID-19. The CDR3: CASSMTGLLYEKLFF. CDR3 DNA: TGTGCCAGCAGTATGACAGGGTTATTGTATGAAAAACTGTTTTTT. Full variable domain (missing parts from reference TRBV27 and TRBJ1-4): EAQVTQNPRYLITVTGKKLTVTCSQNMNHEYMSWYRQDPGLGLRQIYYSMNVEVTDKGDVPEGYKVSRKEKRNFPLILESPSPNQTSLYFCASSMTGLLYEKLFFGSGTQLSVL.